This T cell receptor (beta chain) was profiled in a study of T cell responses to AZD1222 COVID-19 vaccine. Study outcomes and limitations: A rise in Spike-specific TCR breadth and depth followed two AZD1222 doses. There were mostly white British donors and more females than males, and clonal diversity was possibly underestimated. Regions left unmutated in variants are reportedly the target of nearly half of spike-specific TCRs.

This CDR3 contains 16 residues. V lost 0 bases, J lost 1 base, and 3 bases stayed unmatched. Germline CDR1 SGHNT, CDR2 YYREEE (reference sequence). Here immunoSEQ multiplex PCR was the method, and the copy in TCRdb shows in-frame clones only, minus some. The sample contains approximately 180,000 clones, 90% to 95% of which appear only once. This clone showed up just a few times. Its antigen is unknown. The sequence was obtained from an adult who received the MenACWY meningococcal vaccine as a control. This material consisted of peripheral blood, taken 28 days after the second dose of the MenACWY control vaccine. The gene calls are TRBV5-4 and TRBJ2-2; TRBD1 agrees at 7 bases. The DNA for the CDR3 is TGTGCCAGCAGCTTGGGGCCAGGGGGGAACACCGGGGAGCTGTTTTTT. It encodes CASSLGPGGNTGELFF.